The 5 T cell receptor beta chains below were found in one sample sequenced in a study of glioma-infiltrating T cells (dated by TCRdb to about 2016). Sequencer: Illumina MiSeq. The iRepertoire nested amplicon-rescue multiplex PCR (arm-PCR) platform was used to amplify TCR alpha and beta CDR3 regions from RNA. TCRdb trimmed public reads at Q25 via fastp, called clones via MiXCR and kept in-frame beta chains. Each CDR3 protein gets just one entry, which takes the most common genes and DNA from the rows behind it. Within this sample are a few hundred thousand distinct CDR3 sequences, with roughly two fifths of them counted one time only. 12% of the sample is taken by the ten largest. The specimen sequenced was glioma tissue, nonneoplastic brain tissue, or PBMCs (not recorded which). These receptors all stem from a human donor with low-grade glioma or glioblastoma, undergoing nonglioma brain surgery, or in good health (not recorded which).

As concerns this clonotype: Its ends do not fully match the called genes, so a read error is possible. This CDR3 reads CSASPSINAPSGRFSF. CDR3 nucleotide sequence: TGCAGTGCTAGTCCTTCTATTAATGCCCCCAGCGGGAGGTTTTCCTTC. V is TRBV20-1 and J is TRBJ2-1; 9 positions agree with TRBD2. In germline, CDR1 is DFQATT, CDR2 SNEGSKA (reference sequence). The CDR3 spans 16 residues.

The J gene is TRBJ1-5, the V gene TRBV12-3 or TRBV12-4; 7 nucleotides match TRBD1. After removal of 2 bases from V and 4 bases from J, the junction contained 5 bases not matched to a gene. The CDR3 extends over 15 amino acids. The CDR3 DNA reads TGTGCCAGCAGTTTACTGGACAGGAGAAATCAGCCCCAGCATTTT. This sequence encodes CASSLLDRRNQPQHF.

Here the CDR3 DNA reads TGTGCCAGCAGTTTACAGGTAGCGGGAGATGGGGTCAATGAGCAGTTCTTC. This encodes CASSLQVAGDGVNEQFF. This sequence joins TRBV28 and TRBJ2-1, with 9 bases lining up with TRBD2. The CDR3 sequence is 17 residues long. Germline trimming cut 2 bases from V and 6 bases from J; bases unmatched to any gene: 11. The germline V gene has CDR1 MDHEN and CDR2 SYDVKM.

This clonotype has only one observation. Just one base apart from a much larger clone, this may be a read error. The gene calls are TRBV6-6 and TRBJ2-5, with D hard to call. CDR1 is MNHNY and CDR2 is SVGAGI in the germline V gene (reference sequence). The CDR3 runs to 14 residues. The CDR3 here is CASSYGGTEDTQYF. CDR3 in DNA: TGTGCCAGCAGTTACGGTGGTACGGAAGATACCCAGTACTTC.

The table lists this clonotype with many counts. J is TRBJ2-7 and V is TRBV28; TRBD1 agrees at 7 bases. CDR3 length: 14 amino acids. Germline assignment: CDR1 MDHEN and CDR2 SYDVKM. V dropped 3 bases and J dropped 9; count of bases not matched to a gene: 11. The CDR3 here is CASSFVGQYEWQYF. For the CDR3, the DNA is TGTGCCAGCAGTTTTGTGGGACAGTACGAGTGGCAGTACTTC.